The 15 T cell receptor beta chains given below trace back to one sample, sequenced in a study of identifying expanded T cells in peripheral blood. Data came from immunoSEQ multiplex PCR; TCRdb stores just in-frame clones and leaves some out. The sample has tens of thousands of clones; approximately 88% are singletons. The specimen sequenced was blood. The receptors originated from a person between 18 and 75 years old in good health.

This chain joins TRBV18 and TRBJ1-5; D remains ambiguous. The CDR3 is 13 residues long. V dropped 5 bases and J dropped 5 bases, with 10 bases sitting between them. Germline assignment: CDR1 KGHSH and CDR2 LQKENI. The CDR3 is CASSSFPDQPQHF. The DNA for the CDR3 is TGTGCCAGCTCAAGTTTCCCCGATCAGCCCCAGCATTTT.

This clone was recorded only once. The J gene is TRBJ2-1, the V gene TRBV7-9, with D hard to call. In germline, CDR1 is SEHNR, CDR2 FQNEAQ (reference sequence). The CDR3 totals 15 residues. V was pared by 3 bases and J by 0 bases, with 9 bases between. Here the CDR3 DNA reads TGTGCCAGCAGCTTCGACGGAAGCTCCTACAATGAGCAGTTCTTC. Translating it yields CASSFDGSSYNEQFF.

The V call is TRBV4-2, the J call TRBJ2-1, with D unresolved. Trimming cost V 0 bases and J 3 bases, with 6 bases left between them. Germline V gives CDR1 LGHNA, CDR2 YNFKEQ. The CDR3 is made up of 14 amino acids. The CDR3 sequence: CASSQERSYNEQFF. CDR3 in DNA: TGTGCCAGCAGCCAAGAGCGGAGCTACAATGAGCAGTTCTTC.

The J gene is TRBJ2-3, the V gene TRBV6-4; 8 bases fit TRBD2. After removal of 4 bases from V and 5 bases from J, the junction contained 8 bases not matched to a gene. The CDR3 is made up of 15 amino acids. Germline loops: CDR1 MRHNA, CDR2 SNTAGT. Here the CDR3 reads CASSASSGGGDTQYF. CDR3 DNA sequence: TGTGCCAGCAGTGCCTCAAGCGGGGGCGGAGATACGCAGTATTTT.

This chain links TRBV5-1 with TRBJ2-7; no reliable D call. Germline CDR1 reads SGHRS; CDR2 reads YFSETQ. CDR3 length: 13 amino acids. V lost 0 bases to trimming and J lost 1 base, with 5 bases between them. The CDR3 loop reads CASSLARSYEQYF. The CDR3, as DNA: TGCGCCAGCAGCTTGGCGAGATCCTACGAGCAGTACTTC.

This clone was seen more than once but under ten times. This chain uses TRBV29-1 with TRBJ2-3, with 9 bases fitting TRBD1. There are 15 residues in the CDR3. V lost 5 bases and J lost 9; bases outside the gene matches: 15. CDR1 SQVTM and CDR2 ANQGSEA come from the germline V gene. The CDR3 is CSVQPGQGLDRTQYF. The CDR3 nucleotides are TGCAGCGTTCAACCGGGACAGGGCTTAGATAGGACGCAGTATTTT.

This clone ranks as medium-sized (0.01 to 0.1%). The chain has TRBV6-4 and TRBJ2-3; 9 nucleotides line up with TRBD2. Germline V CDR1 and CDR2: MRHNA, SNTAGT. V was clipped by 3 bases and J by 4 bases; unmatched bases: 2. The CDR3 extends over 14 amino acids. The CDR3 sequence: CASSERGGPDTQYF. The CDR3 DNA reads as TGTGCCAGCAGTGAGCGGGGGGGCCCAGATACGCAGTATTTT.

This clone showed up just once. The V and J genes are TRBV14 and TRBJ2-1, with 7 bases aligning to TRBD2. Germline loops: CDR1 SGHDN, CDR2 FVKESK. Trimming cost V 2 bases and J 7 bases; bases outside gene matches: 5. The CDR3 covers 14 residues. CDR3 DNA: TGTGCCAGCAGCCAACGACTAGCTCCAAATGAGCAGTTCTTC. Residues: CASSQRLAPNEQFF.

The rearrangement joins TRBV6-1 to TRBJ2-7; TRBD1 aligns across 7 bases. Germline assignment: CDR1 MNHNS and CDR2 SASEGT. The ends lost 2 bases at V and 4 bases at J; junction bases unmatched: 5. The length of the CDR3 is 14 residues. The CDR3 loop is CASSESGRGYEQYF. The CDR3 nucleotides read TGTGCCAGCAGTGAATCAGGCAGGGGGTACGAGCAGTACTTC.

The count of this clone is one. The chain recombines TRBV9 with TRBJ1-1; a weak D match, TRBD1 (5 bases). The CDR3 runs to 15 residues. Per germline, CDR1 SGDLS and CDR2 YYNGEE. Trimming left V 6 bases short and J 3 bases short, with 18 bases between. The CDR3 region has the DNA TGTGCCAGCACTCCTAGGGGAGTGAGGGACACTGAAGCTTTCTTT. It codes for CASTPRGVRDTEAFF.

This clone showed up just a few times. The V gene is TRBV5-4, the J gene TRBJ2-5; D gene unclear. This CDR3 is built from 12 residues. Germline V CDR1 and CDR2: SGHNT, YYREEE (reference sequence). V lost 2 bases, J lost 5 bases, and 7 bases lay in between. The CDR3 is CASSLPRETQYF. The CDR3 nucleotides read TGTGCCAGCAGCTTACCGAGGGAGACCCAGTACTTC.

The rearrangement joins TRBV6-1 to TRBJ2-2; D gene ambiguous. This CDR3 has 14 amino acids. V was clipped by 7 bases and J by 6 bases, with 15 bases between them. CDR1 and CDR2 from the germline V gene are MNHNS and SASEGT. As DNA, the CDR3 is TGTGCCAGCATTATCCACACAGAGGCCGGGGAGCTGTTTTTT. It specifies CASIIHTEAGELFF.

V usage is TRBV7-3 and J usage is TRBJ2-2; TRBD1 is a possible D gene (5 bases). CDR1 and CDR2 from the germline V gene are SGHTA and FQGTGA. The CDR3 loop spans 16 amino acids. Trimming stripped 5 bases from V and 4 bases from J, with 17 bases between. The CDR3 here is CASSPNPGQGTGELFF. The DNA of the CDR3 is TGTGCCAGCAGCCCTAACCCGGGTCAGGGCACCGGGGAGCTGTTTTTT.

The chain joins TRBV30 to TRBJ1-1; perhaps TRBD1 as D (5 bases). Trimming cost V 3 bases and J 3 bases, with 5 bases left between them. The CDR3 covers 11 residues. From germline, CDR1 is GTSNPN and CDR2 SVGIG (reference sequence). This CDR3 reads CAWRGDTEAFF. CDR3 bases: TGTGCCTGGAGAGGGGACACTGAAGCTTTCTTT. The complete variable domain, with remaining parts taken from reference TRBV30 and TRBJ1-1, reads SQTIHQWPATLVQPVGSPLSLECTVEGTSNPNLYWYRQAAGRGLQLLFYSVGIGQISSEVPQNLSASRPQDRQFILSSKKLLLSDSGFYLCAWRGDTEAFFGQGTRLTVV.

The chain is built from TRBV5-6 and TRBJ1-1; D perhaps matches TRBD1 (6 bases). V was shortened by 4 bases and J by 1 base, with 14 bases between the two germline ends. Germline CDR1 and CDR2: SGHDT and YYEEEE. CDR3 length: 15 amino acids. The CDR3 is CASSQPGQANTEAFF. The CDR3 region has the DNA TGTGCCAGCAGCCAACCGGGACAAGCGAACACTGAAGCTTTCTTT.